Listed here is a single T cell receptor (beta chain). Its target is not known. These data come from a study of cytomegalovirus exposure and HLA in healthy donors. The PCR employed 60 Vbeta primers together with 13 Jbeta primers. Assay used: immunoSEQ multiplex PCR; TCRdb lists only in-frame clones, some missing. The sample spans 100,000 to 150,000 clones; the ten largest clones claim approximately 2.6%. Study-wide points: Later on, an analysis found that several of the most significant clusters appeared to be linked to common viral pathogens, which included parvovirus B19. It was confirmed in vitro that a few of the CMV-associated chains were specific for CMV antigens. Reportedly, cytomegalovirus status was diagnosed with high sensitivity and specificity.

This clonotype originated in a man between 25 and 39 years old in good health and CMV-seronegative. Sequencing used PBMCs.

The CDR3 protein is CASSQDLGQGKGLAGGQEQFF. In nucleotides, the CDR3 is TGCGCCAGCAGCCAAGATCTTGGACAGGGGAAAGGACTAGCGGGAGGGCAGGAGCAGTTCTTC. The chain uses TRBV4-3 and TRBJ2-1, with 15 positions matching TRBD2. Germline CDR1 is LGHNA and CDR2 is YSLEER. The CDR3 has 21 amino acids. Trimming took 0 bases from V and 10 from J; bases not matched to a gene: 19.